This T cell receptor (beta chain) was sequenced in a study of blood T cell repertoires in COVID-19. Study-wide background: Italy, Spain and the United States were the sources of the convalescent and acute COVID-19 samples. In each case, the material was cDNA or gDNA derived from T cells, B-cell-depleted T cells, or PBMCs.

Data came from immunoSEQ multiplex PCR; TCRdb stores just in-frame clones and leaves some out. The sample comprises some 500,000 clones, over 75% of which are singletons, and approximately 2% rests with the top ten. The V end lost 4 bases, the J end lost 4 bases, and 13 bases lay between the germline ends. Germline CDR1 reads LNHNV; CDR2 reads YYDKDF (reference sequence). This CDR3 has 14 amino acids. This chain links TRBV15 with TRBJ1-1, with a weak D call TRBD1 (5 bases). Sequenced input: PBMCs or T cells enriched from blood (not recorded which). The receptor's source is a woman aged 40 to 49 who had recovered from COVID-19. CDR3 sequence reads: CATSKQVTGTEAFF. The CDR3, as DNA: TGTGCCACCAGCAAACAGGTTACGGGCACTGAAGCTTTCTTT.